This T cell receptor beta chain was identified during a study of T-cell reconstitution after alpha-beta-depleted transplantation in children. The CDR3 is 15 residues long. Germline-derived CDR1 and CDR2 are SEHNR and FQNEAQ (reference sequence). V was pared by 5 bases and J by 1 base, with 5 bases of the junction left unmatched. Unique molecular identifiers tagged the TCRbeta library. MiXCR, run by TCRdb on the PCR reads, gives a single entry per CDR3 protein. The table lists about 610,000 distinct CDR3 sequences, over 9.5% of them singletons, with around 4% in the top ten. The TCR was taken from a human donor who donated a stem cell graft to a child with acute myeloid leukemia. This sequence joins TRBV7-9 and TRBJ1-1, with 9 bases aligning to TRBD1. Here the sequenced sample was PBMCs from the stem cell graft donor, taken from the stem cell graft. CDR3 sequence: CASSAQDRGNTEAFF. CDR3 coding DNA: TGTGCCAGCAGCGCTCAGGACAGGGGGAACACTGAAGCTTTCTTT.